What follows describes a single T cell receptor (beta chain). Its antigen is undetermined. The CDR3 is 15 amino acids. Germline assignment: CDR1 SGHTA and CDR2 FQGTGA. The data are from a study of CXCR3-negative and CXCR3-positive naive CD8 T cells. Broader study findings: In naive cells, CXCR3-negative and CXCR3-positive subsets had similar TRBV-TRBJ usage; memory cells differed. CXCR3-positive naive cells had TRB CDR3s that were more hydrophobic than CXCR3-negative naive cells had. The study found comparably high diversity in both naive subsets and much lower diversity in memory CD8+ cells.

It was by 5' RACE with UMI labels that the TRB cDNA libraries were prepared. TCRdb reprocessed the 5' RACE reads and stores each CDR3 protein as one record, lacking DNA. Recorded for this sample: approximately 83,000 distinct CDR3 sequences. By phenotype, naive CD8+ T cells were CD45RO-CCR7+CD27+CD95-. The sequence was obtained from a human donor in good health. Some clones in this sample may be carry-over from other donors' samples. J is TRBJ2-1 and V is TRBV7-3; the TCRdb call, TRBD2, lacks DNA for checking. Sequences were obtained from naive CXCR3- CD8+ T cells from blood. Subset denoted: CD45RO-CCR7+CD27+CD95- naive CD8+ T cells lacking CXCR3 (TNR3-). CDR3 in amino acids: CASSLRAGAYNEQFF.